Below are 21 T cell receptor beta chains sequenced from a single sample in a study of patients and donors after allogeneic stem cell transplantation. MiXCR, run by TCRdb on the RT-PCR reads, gives a single entry per CDR3 protein. The profile shows about a million distinct CDR3 sequences, roughly 18% of them singletons. Input material: blood, either unsorted or a sorted T cell fraction (not recorded which). These receptors all stem from a human donor who was either an allogeneic HSCT recipient or a stem cell or donor lymphocyte infusion donor (not recorded which). It is not recorded whose cells these are; they may come from a transplant donor.

The chain links TRBV6-1 to TRBJ2-5; 7 bases fit TRBD2. This CDR3 region has 14 residues. Germline values: CDR1 MNHNS, CDR2 SASEGT. V shed 1 base and J 5 bases; nucleotides not matched to a gene: 4. DNA of the CDR3: TGTGCCAGCAGTGAAGGGGGGGGATGGGAGACCCAGTACTTC. Translating gives CASSEGGGWETQYF.

The table lists this clonotype with many counts. This chain links TRBV20-1 with TRBJ1-2; 7 bases match TRBD1. The V segment lost 0 bases and the J segment 6 bases; nucleotides outside the gene matches: 7. This CDR3 has 14 residues. Per the germline V gene, CDR1 is DFQATT and CDR2 is SNEGSKA (reference sequence). CDR3 DNA: TGCAGTGCTAGAGAAGATGGGACAGCTAATGGCTACACCTTC. Its translation is CSAREDGTANGYTF.

The V gene is TRBV6-8, the J gene TRBJ1-5, with D perhaps TRBD1 (6 bases). The CDR3 length is 12 residues. Germline values: CDR1 MNHGY, CDR2 SAAAGT. V was pared by 7 bases and J by 7 bases, with 11 bases between. In DNA form, the CDR3 reads TGTGCCAGCAACCGAGGGGGACAGCCCCAGCATTTT. Its translation is CASNRGGQPQHF.

The J gene is TRBJ2-5, the V gene TRBV7-2; D is unresolved. V lost 5 bases and J lost 5, with 12 bases in between. The CDR3 sequence is 13 residues long. From germline, CDR1 is SGHTA and CDR2 FQGNSA. This chain's CDR3 is CASSRSLEETQYF. In DNA, the CDR3 is TGTGCCAGCAGCCGATCCCTTGAGGAGACCCAGTACTTC.

V gene TRBV3-1 combines with J gene TRBJ2-3; TRBD2 matches 9 bases. CDR3 size: 18 residues. V lost 0 bases to trimming and J lost 7 bases; unmatched junction nucleotides: 14. Germline assignment: CDR1 LGHDT and CDR2 YNNKEL (reference sequence). The CDR3 region is CASSQDASGGGALNTQYF. The DNA for the CDR3 is TGTGCCAGCAGCCAAGATGCGTCCGGCGGGGGGGCCTTGAATACGCAGTATTTT.

This clonotype was detected a few times. In DNA form, the CDR3 reads TGCAGTGCAACTAGGACTAGCGGGAGAGAGACCCAGTACTTC. It is translated as CSATRTSGRETQYF. V is TRBV20-1 and J is TRBJ2-5; TRBD2 aligns across 13 bases. Germline values: CDR1 DFQATT, CDR2 SNEGSKA (reference sequence). The CDR3 has 14 amino acids. V shed 6 bases and J 4 bases; nucleotides not matched to a gene: 5.

This clonotype has a count of ten or more. The chain uses TRBV12-3 or TRBV12-4 and TRBJ1-1; D not certain. The CDR3 loop spans 14 amino acids. Trimming stripped 3 bases from V and 1 base from J, with 9 bases between. CDR3 loop: CASSLTRGNTEAFF. The DNA of the CDR3 is TGTGCCAGCAGTTTGACACGCGGGAACACTGAAGCTTTCTTT.

The sample holds many counts of this clonotype. The chain combines TRBV5-1 with TRBJ2-7; 7 nucleotides align to TRBD1. Germline V gene data show CDR1 as SGHRS and CDR2 as YFSETQ. V dropped 4 bases and J dropped 1; count of bases not matched to a gene: 8. There are 15 residues in the CDR3. The CDR3 nucleotides read TGCGCCAGCAGCCAGATACAGGGGCGGTCCTACGAGCAGTACTTC. Amino acid sequence: CASSQIQGRSYEQYF.

This clonotype was observed a handful of times. This chain links TRBV25-1 with TRBJ2-1; D is unresolved. Germline V CDR1 and CDR2: MGHDK, SYGVNS. Trimming shortened V by 2 bases and J by 7 bases, and 15 bases separated the two germline ends. The CDR3 runs to 15 residues. The CDR3 loop reads CASSEIGPTRNEQFF. Here the CDR3 DNA reads TGTGCCAGCAGTGAAATAGGCCCTACGAGAAATGAGCAGTTCTTC.

The V and J genes are TRBV12-3 or TRBV12-4 and TRBJ2-7, with 10 nucleotides matching TRBD2. The CDR3 is 14 amino acids. Trimming at V came to 6 bases and at J to 4 bases, leaving 6 bases not matched to a gene. The CDR3 sequence is CASSGLAEGYEQYF. The CDR3, as DNA: TGTGCCAGCAGCGGACTAGCGGAGGGATACGAGCAGTACTTC.

This clonotype was detected only a few times. The chain recombines TRBV20-1 with TRBJ2-1; 7 bases align to TRBD2. Unmatched junction bases numbered 13, after V lost 4 bases and J lost 7 bases. The CDR3 totals 15 residues. The germline gives CDR1 DFQATT, CDR2 SNEGSKA (reference sequence). The CDR3 DNA follows: TGCAGTGCTAATGGCTTGCTAGCGGCTAGAAATGAGCAGTTCTTC. Translated, it gives CSANGLLAARNEQFF.

This clonotype was observed a few times. V and J are TRBV7-9 and TRBJ2-3; the D is unclear. The CDR3 has 15 amino acids. CDR1 SEHNR and CDR2 FQNEAQ come from the germline V gene (reference sequence). V shed 0 bases and J shed 2 bases, with 9 bases lying between them. This CDR3 is CASSLALVNTDTQYF. The CDR3 nucleotides read TGTGCCAGCAGCTTAGCGCTGGTGAACACAGATACGCAGTATTTT. The full variable domain, its missing parts supplied by reference TRBV7-9 and TRBJ2-3, is DTGVSQNPRHKITKRGQNVTFRCDPISEHNRLYWYRQTLGQGPEFLTYFQNEAQLEKSRLLSDRFSAERPKGSFSTLEIQRTEQGDSAMYLCASSLALVNTDTQYFGPGTRLTVL.

The sample holds a few counts of this clonotype. This chain uses TRBV20-1 with TRBJ1-2; D remains ambiguous. CDR3 size: 12 residues. CDR1 and CDR2 (germline): DFQATT, SNEGSKA (reference sequence). Between the trimmed V and J ends, which lost 5 bases and 6 bases, there was a span of 13 bases. The CDR3 sequence: CSAVRWGNGYTF. The CDR3 DNA reads as TGCAGTGCTGTCAGGTGGGGAAATGGCTACACCTTC.

The chain carries TRBV2 and TRBJ2-1; TRBD1 aligns across 11 bases. CDR1 is SNHLY and CDR2 is FYNNEI in the germline V gene. V dropped 6 bases and J dropped 4; count of bases not matched to a gene: 2. The CDR3 covers 14 residues. The CDR3 protein is CASRGQGVYNEQFF. DNA for the CDR3: TGTGCCAGCAGGGGACAGGGGGTTTACAATGAGCAGTTCTTC.

This clonotype was detected many times. J is TRBJ2-3 and V is TRBV7-3, with a tentative D call TRBD1 (5 bases). Trimming left V 5 bases short and J 3 bases short, with 12 bases between. CDR1 is SGHTA and CDR2 is FQGTGA in the germline V gene. This CDR3 region has 14 residues. The CDR3 bases are TGTGCCAGCAGCCTGCGACAGATTACAGATACGCAGTATTTT. As protein: CASSLRQITDTQYF.

In its sample, this clonotype was seen a few times. The chain combines TRBV6-1 with TRBJ1-5; 8 bases map to TRBD1. Germline CDR1 MNHNS, CDR2 SASEGT. Trimming took 5 bases from V and 5 from J; bases not matched to a gene: 5. The CDR3 is 14 residues long. The CDR3 here is CASSPPGQDQPQHF. CDR3 nucleotide sequence: TGTGCCAGCAGTCCCCCGGGACAGGATCAGCCCCAGCATTTT.

In this sample, this clonotype turned up a few times. V gene TRBV9 combines with J gene TRBJ1-2; 9 nucleotides align to TRBD1. Trimming cost V 3 bases and J 7 bases; bases outside gene matches: 4. Looked up from germline, CDR1 is SGDLS and CDR2 is YYNGEE. The CDR3 length is 13 residues. The CDR3 loop is CASSAQTGGGYTF. CDR3 in DNA: TGTGCCAGCAGCGCCCAGACAGGGGGTGGCTACACCTTC.

The V call is TRBV3-1, the J call TRBJ2-7, with D perhaps matching TRBD2 (5 bases). CDR3 length: 17 residues. Per the germline V gene, CDR1 is LGHDT and CDR2 is YNNKEL (reference sequence). V lost 3 bases and J 0 bases, leaving 18 bases between the germline ends. In nucleotides, the CDR3 is TGTGCCAGCAGCCAGACCGCACATCGGAGGACCTCCTACGAGCAGTACTTC. Translated: CASSQTAHRRTSYEQYF.

This chain uses TRBV7-9 with TRBJ2-7; the D is unclear. Germline CDR1 is SEHNR and CDR2 is FQNEAQ (reference sequence). Trimming cost V 3 bases and J 5 bases, with 14 bases left between them. This CDR3 spans 14 amino acids. In DNA form, the CDR3 reads TGTGCCAGCAGCTTGTGGTGGGTCCCCCACGAGCAGTACTTC. Its translation is CASSLWWVPHEQYF.

This clonotype was seen ten or more times. V and J are TRBV27 and TRBJ2-7; 8 bases line up with TRBD1. V trimming: 3 bases; J trimming: 0 bases; junction bases outside the gene matches: 1. CDR1 and CDR2 from the germline V gene are MNHEY and SMNVEV (reference sequence). The CDR3 totals 14 residues. CDR3: CASSFGTGSYEQYF. DNA of the CDR3: TGTGCCAGCAGTTTTGGGACAGGCTCCTACGAGCAGTACTTC.

This clonotype was picked up a small number of times. The rearrangement uses TRBV12-3 or TRBV12-4 and TRBJ2-1; D possibly corresponds to TRBD2 (5 bases). CDR3 length: 11 residues. V was pared by 8 bases and J by 6 bases, with 8 bases between. The CDR3 DNA reads as TGTGCCAGCCAAGCGGTCAATGAGCAGTTCTTC. This codes for CASQAVNEQFF.